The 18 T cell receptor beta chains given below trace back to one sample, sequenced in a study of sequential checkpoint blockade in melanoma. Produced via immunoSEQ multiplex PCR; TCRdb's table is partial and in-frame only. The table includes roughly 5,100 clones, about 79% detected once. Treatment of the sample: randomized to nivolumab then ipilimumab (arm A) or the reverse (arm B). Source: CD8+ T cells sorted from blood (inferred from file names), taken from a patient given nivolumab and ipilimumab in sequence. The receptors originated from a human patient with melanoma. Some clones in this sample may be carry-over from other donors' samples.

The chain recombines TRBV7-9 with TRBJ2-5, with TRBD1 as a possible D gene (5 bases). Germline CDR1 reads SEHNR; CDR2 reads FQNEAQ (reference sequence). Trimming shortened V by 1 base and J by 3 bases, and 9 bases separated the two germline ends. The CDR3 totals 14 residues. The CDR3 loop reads CASSLVAGKETQYF. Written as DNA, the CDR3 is TGTGCCAGCAGCTTAGTGGCAGGGAAAGAGACCCAGTACTTC.

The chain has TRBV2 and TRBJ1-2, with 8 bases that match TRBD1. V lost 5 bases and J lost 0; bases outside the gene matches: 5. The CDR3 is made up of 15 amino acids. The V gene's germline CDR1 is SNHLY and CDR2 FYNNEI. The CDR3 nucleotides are TGTGCCAGCAGTCAGGACAGGGCAACTAACTATGGCTACACCTTC. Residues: CASSQDRATNYGYTF.

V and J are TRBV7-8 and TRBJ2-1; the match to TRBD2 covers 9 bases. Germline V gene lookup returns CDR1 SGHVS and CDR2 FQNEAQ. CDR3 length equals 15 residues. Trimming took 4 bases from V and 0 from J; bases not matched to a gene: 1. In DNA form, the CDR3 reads TGTGCCAGCAGCTCACTAGCGGGCTCCTACAATGAGCAGTTCTTC. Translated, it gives CASSSLAGSYNEQFF.

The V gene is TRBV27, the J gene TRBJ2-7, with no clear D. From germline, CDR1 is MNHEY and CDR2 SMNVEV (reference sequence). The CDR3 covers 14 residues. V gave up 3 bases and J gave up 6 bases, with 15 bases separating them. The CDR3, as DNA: TGTGCCAGCAGTTTCGGGTCATCCTTGAGCGAGCAGTACTTC. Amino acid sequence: CASSFGSSLSEQYF.

The CDR3 here is CASSIAMLQQSRANVLTF. The DNA for the CDR3 is TGTGCCAGCAGTATAGCCATGCTACAACAAAGTCGGGCCAACGTCCTGACTTTC. The chain recombines TRBV21-1 with TRBJ2-6; TRBD2 is the table's D call, not checked against the DNA. TRBV21-1 is shown as a pseudogene. The CDR3 sequence is 18 residues long.

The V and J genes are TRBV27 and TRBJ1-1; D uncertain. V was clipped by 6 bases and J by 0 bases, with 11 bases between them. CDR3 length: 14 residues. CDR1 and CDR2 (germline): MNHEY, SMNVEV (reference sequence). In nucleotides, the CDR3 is TGTGCCAGCAGAGAACAGAGAATGAACACTGAAGCTTTCTTT. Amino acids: CASREQRMNTEAFF.

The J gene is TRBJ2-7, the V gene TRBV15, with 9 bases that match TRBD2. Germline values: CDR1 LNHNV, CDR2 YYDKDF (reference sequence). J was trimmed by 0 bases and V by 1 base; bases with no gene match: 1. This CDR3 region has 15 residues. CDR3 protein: CATSRGSGSSYEQYF. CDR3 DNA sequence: TGTGCCACCAGCAGAGGTAGCGGGAGCTCCTACGAGCAGTACTTC.

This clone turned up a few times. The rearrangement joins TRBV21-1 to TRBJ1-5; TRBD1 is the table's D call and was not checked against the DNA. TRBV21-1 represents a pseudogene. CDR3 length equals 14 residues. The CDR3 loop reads CASPRVPRDQPQHF. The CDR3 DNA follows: TGTGCCAGCCCCCGTGTCCCCAGGGATCAGCCCCAGCATTTT.

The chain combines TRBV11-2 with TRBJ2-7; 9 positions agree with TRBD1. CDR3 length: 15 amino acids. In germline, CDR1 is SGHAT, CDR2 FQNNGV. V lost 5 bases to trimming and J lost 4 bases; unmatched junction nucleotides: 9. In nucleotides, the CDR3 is TGTGCCAGCAGCGCCGGAAGACAGGGGGGGTACGAGCAGTACTTC. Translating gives CASSAGRQGGYEQYF.

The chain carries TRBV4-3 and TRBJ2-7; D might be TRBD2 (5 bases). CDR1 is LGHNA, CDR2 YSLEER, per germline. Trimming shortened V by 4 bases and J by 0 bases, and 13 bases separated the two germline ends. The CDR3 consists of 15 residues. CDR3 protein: CASSPFAGPSYEQYF. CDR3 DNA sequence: TGCGCCAGCAGCCCCTTCGCGGGTCCCTCCTACGAGCAGTACTTC.

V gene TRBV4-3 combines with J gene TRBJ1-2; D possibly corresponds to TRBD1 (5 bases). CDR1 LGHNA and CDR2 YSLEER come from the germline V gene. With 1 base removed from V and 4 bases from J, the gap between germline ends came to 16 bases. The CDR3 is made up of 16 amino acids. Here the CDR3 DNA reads TGCGCCAGCAGCCAAGGGGAGGGGAGTCTCCGCTATGGCTACACCTTC. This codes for CASSQGEGSLRYGYTF.

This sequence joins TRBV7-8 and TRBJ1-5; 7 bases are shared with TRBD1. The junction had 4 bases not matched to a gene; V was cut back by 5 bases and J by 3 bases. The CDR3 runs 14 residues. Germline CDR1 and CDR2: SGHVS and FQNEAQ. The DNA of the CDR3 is TGTGCCAGCAGCCCAGGGGGATTCAATCAGCCCCAGCATTTT. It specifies CASSPGGFNQPQHF.

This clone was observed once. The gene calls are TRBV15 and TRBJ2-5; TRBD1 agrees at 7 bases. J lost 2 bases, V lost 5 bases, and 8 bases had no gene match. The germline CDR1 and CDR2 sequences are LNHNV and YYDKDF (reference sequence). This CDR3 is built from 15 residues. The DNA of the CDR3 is TGTGCCACCAGCCCTGCCGACAGGGCGCAAGAGACCCAGTACTTC. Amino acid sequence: CATSPADRAQETQYF.

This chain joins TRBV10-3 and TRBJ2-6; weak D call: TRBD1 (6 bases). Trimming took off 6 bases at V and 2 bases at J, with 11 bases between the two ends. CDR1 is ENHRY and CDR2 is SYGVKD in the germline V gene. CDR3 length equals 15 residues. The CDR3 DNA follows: TGTGCCATCAGCTTACAGGGCACTGGGGCCAACGTCCTGACTTTC. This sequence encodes CAISLQGTGANVLTF.

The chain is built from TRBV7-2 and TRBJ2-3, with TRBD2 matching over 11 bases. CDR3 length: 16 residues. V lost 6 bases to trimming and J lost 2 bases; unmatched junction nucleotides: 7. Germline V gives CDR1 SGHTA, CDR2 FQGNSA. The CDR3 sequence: CASSHRLAGSTDTQYF. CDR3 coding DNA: TGTGCCAGCAGTCACCGACTAGCGGGATCCACAGATACGCAGTATTTT.

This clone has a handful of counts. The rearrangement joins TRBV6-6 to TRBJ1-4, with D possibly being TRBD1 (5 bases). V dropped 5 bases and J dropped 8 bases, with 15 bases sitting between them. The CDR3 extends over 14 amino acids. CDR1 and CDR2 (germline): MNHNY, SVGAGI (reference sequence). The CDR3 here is CASSPVQVREKLFF. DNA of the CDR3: TGTGCCAGCAGTCCAGTACAGGTTCGGGAAAAACTGTTTTTT.

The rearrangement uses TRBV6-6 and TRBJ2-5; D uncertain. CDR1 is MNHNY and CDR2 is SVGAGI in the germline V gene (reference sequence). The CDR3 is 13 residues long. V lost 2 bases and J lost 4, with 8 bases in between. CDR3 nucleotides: TGTGCCAGCAGTTACCTATCCCGAGAGACCCAGTACTTC. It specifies CASSYLSRETQYF.

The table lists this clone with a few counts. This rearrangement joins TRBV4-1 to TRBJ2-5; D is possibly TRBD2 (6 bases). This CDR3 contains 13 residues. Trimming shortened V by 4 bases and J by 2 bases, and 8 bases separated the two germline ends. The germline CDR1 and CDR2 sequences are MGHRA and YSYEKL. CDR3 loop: CASSLGGQETQYF. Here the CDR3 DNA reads TGCGCCAGCAGCCTCGGAGGGCAAGAGACCCAGTACTTC.